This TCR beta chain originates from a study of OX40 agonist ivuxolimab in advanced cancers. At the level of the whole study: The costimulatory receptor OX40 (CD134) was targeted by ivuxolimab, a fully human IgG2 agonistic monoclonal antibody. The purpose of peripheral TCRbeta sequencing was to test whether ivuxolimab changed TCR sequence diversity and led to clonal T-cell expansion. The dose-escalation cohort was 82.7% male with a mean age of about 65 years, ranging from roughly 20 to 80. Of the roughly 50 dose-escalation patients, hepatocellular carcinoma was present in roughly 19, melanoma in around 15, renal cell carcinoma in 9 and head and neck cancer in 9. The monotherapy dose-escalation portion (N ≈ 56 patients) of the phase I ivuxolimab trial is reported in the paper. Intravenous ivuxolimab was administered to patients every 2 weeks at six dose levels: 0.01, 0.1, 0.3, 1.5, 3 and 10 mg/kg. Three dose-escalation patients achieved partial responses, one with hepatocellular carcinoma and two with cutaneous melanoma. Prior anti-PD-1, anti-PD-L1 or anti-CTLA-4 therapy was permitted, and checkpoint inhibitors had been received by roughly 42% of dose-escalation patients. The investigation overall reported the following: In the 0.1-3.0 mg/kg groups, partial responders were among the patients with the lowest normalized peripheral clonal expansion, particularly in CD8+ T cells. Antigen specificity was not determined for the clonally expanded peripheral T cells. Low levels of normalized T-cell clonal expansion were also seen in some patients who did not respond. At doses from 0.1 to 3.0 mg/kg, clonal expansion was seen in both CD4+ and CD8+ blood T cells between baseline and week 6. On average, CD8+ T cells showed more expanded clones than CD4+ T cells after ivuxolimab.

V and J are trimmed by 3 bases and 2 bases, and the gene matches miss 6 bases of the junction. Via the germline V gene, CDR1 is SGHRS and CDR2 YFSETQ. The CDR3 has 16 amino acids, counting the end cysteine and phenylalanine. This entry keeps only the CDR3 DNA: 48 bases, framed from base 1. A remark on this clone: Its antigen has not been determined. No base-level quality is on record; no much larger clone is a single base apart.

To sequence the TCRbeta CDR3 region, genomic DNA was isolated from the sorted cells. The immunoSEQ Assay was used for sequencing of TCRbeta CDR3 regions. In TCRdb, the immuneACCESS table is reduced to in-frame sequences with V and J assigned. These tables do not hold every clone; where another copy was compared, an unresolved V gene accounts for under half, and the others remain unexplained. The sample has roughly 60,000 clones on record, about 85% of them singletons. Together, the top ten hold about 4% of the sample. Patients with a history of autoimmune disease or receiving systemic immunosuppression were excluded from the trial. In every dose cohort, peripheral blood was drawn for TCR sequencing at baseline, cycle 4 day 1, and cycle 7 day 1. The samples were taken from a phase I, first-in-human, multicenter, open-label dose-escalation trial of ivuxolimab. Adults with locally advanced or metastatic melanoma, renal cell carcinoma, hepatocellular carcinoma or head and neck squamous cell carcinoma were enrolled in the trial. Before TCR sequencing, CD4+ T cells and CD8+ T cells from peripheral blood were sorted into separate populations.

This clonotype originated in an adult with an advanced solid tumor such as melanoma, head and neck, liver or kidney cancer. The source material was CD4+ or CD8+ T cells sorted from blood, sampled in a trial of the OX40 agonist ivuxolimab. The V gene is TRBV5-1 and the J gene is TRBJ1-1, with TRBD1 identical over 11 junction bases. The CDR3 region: CASSSDRGLKNTEAFF. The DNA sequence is TGCGCCAGCAGCTCGGACAGGGGGCTCAAAAACACTGAAGCTTTCTTT.